This TCR beta chain stems from a study of T cell responses to AZD1222 COVID-19 vaccine. Study-wide points: Following two doses of AZD1222, Spike-specific TCR breadth and depth rose. Seropositive AZD1222 recipients at baseline numbered only 6 or 7.

CDR1 and CDR2 (germline): SGHTA, FQGNSA. The CDR3 is made up of 14 amino acids. Trimming stripped 5 bases from V and 2 bases from J, with 11 bases between. About this clone itself: The antigen is unknown.

The data were produced by immunoSEQ multiplex PCR, yet TCRdb's version contains in-frame clones alone and is incomplete. The sample records fewer than 150,000 clones, around 87% being singletons. This receptor was obtained from an adult in good health. V gene TRBV7-2 combines with J gene TRBJ2-3; D gene ambiguous. Here the sequenced sample was peripheral blood, taken on day 0 of AZD1222 vaccination. In DNA form, the CDR3 reads TGTGCCAGCAGCAAGACACATCACACAGATACGCAGTATTTT. This codes for CASSKTHHTDTQYF.